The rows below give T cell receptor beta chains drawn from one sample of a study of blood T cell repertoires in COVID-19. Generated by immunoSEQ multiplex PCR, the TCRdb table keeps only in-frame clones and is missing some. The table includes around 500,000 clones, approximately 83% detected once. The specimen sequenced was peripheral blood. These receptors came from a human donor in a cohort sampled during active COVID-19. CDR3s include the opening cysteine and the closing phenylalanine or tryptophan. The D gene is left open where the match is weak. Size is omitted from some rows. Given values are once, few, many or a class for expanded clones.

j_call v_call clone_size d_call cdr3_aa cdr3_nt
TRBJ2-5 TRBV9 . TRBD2 CASSVNVAGGPQTQYF TGTGCCAGCAGCGTAAATGTAGCGGGAGGGCCACAGACCCAGTACTTC
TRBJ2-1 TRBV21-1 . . CASSNRVPSSGRRYEQFF TGTGCCAGCAGCAACCGGGTGCCCTCTAGCGGGAGGAGGTATGAGCAGTTCTTC
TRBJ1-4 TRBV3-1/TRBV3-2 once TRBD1 CASSLRGLDEKLFF TGTGCCAGCAGCCTCAGGGGGCTGGATGAAAAACTGTTTTTT
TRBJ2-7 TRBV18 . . CASSPATYEQYF TGTGCCAGCTCACCCGCGACCTACGAGCAGTACTTC
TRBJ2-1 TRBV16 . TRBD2 CASSRLSGGGPGNEQFF TGTGCCAGCAGCCGACTTTCCGGGGGAGGGCCGGGGAATGAGCAGTTCTTC
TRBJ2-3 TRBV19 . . CASSPDSGRTDTQYF TGTGCCAGTAGTCCCGACAGTGGACGCACAGATACGCAGTATTTT
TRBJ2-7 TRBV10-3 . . CAISELASVKLSYEQYF TGTGCCATCAGTGAGTTGGCTAGCGTGAAACTCTCCTACGAGCAGTACTTC
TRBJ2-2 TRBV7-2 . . CASSLLSGVPTGELFF TGTGCCAGCAGCTTACTCTCGGGGGTGCCCACCGGGGAGCTGTTTTTT
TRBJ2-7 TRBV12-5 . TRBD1 CASGLQQGTNYEQYF TGTGCTAGTGGTTTGCAACAGGGGACAAACTACGAGCAGTACTTC
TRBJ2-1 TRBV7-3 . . CASSLTGTPVLNEQFF TGTGCCAGCAGCTTAACCGGGACTCCGGTACTTAATGAGCAGTTCTTC
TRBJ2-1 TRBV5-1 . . CASSSANSRGEQFF TGCGCCAGCAGCTCGGCGAATAGCCGCGGTGAGCAGTTCTTC
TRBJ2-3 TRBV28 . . CASTILTGSSTDTQYF TGTGCCAGCACCATCCTTACAGGTTCTAGCACAGATACGCAGTATTTT
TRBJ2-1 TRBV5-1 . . CASSLGGPYNEQFF TGCGCCAGCAGCTTGGGAGGCCCCTACAATGAGCAGTTCTTC
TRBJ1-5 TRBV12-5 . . CASGRQNNQPQHF TGTGCTAGTGGTCGTCAGAATAATCAGCCCCAGCATTTT
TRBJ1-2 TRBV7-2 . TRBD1 CASREDRDYGYTF TGTGCCAGCAGAGAGGACAGGGATTATGGCTACACCTTC
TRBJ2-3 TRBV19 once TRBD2 CASSPRTSGRGTDTQYF TGTGCCAGTAGTCCCCGGACTAGCGGGAGGGGGACAGATACGCAGTATTTT
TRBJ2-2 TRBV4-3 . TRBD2 CASSQDGTSGSPLWTGELFF TGCGCCAGCAGCCAAGATGGGACTAGCGGGAGTCCTCTGTGGACCGGGGAGCTGTTTTTT
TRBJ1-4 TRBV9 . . CASSGGPGSATNEKLFF TGTGCCAGCAGCGGCGGCCCTGGAAGCGCAACTAATGAAAAACTGTTTTTT
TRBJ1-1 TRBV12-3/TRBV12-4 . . CASSLTENTEAFF TGTGCCAGCAGTCTCACAGAGAACACTGAAGCTTTCTTT
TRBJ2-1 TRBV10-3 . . CAISGGTYNEQFF TGTGCCATCAGCGGGGGAACCTACAATGAGCAGTTCTTC
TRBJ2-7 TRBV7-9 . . CASSTRGGSGLYEQYF TGTGCCAGCAGCACTCGAGGGGGATCAGGTCTGTACGAGCAGTACTTC
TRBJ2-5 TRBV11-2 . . CASSLESRAGLETQYF TGTGCCAGCAGCTTAGAAAGCCGGGCAGGGCTAGAGACCCAGTACTTC
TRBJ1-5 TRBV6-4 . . CASSSQGGQPQHF TGTGCCAGCAGTTCACAGGGCGGTCAGCCCCAGCATTTT
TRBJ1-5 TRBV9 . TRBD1 CASSPGQGVSNQPQHF TGTGCCAGCAGCCCAGGACAGGGGGTGAGCAATCAGCCCCAGCATTTT
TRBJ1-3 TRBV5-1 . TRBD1 CASSFAGTEGSGNTIYF TGCGCCAGCAGCTTCGCCGGGACAGAGGGCTCTGGAAACACCATATATTTT
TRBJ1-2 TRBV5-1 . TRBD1 CASSSTGGDGYTF TGCGCCAGCAGCAGCACAGGGGGCGATGGCTACACCTTC
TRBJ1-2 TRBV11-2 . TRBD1 CASSSRRTGGFGYTF TGTGCCAGCAGCTCACGGCGGACAGGGGGCTTTGGCTACACCTTC
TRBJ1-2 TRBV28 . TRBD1 CASRTQTGVVYGYTF TGTGCCAGCAGAACACAGACAGGGGTTGTCTATGGCTACACCTTC
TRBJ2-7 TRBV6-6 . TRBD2 CASSWEGGLAGSEQYF TGTGCCAGCAGTTGGGAGGGGGGACTAGCGGGATCCGAGCAGTACTTC
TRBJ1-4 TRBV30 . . CAWVKRGGEKLFF TGTGCCTGGGTTAAAAGAGGAGGAGAAAAACTGTTTTTT
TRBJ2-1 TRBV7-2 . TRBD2 CASSQGTSGNEQFF TGTGCCAGCAGCCAGGGGACTAGCGGTAATGAGCAGTTCTTC
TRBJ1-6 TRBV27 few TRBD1 CASRDGQGFDSPLHF TGTGCCAGCAGGGACGGACAGGGTTTTGATTCACCCCTCCACTTT
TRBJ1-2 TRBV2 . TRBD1 CASSEDRGHPGGYTF TGTGCCAGCAGTGAGGACAGGGGCCATCCGGGTGGCTACACCTTC
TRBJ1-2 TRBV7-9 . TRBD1 CASSKQGSEHYGYTF TGTGCCAGCAGCAAACAGGGGAGCGAGCACTATGGCTACACCTTC
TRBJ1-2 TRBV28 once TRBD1 CASSPRRGGNYGYTF TGTGCCAGCAGTCCCAGGCGAGGGGGCAACTATGGCTACACCTTC
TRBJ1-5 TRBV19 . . CASDSGGSQPQHF TGTGCCAGCGATTCTGGAGGGAGTCAGCCCCAGCATTTT
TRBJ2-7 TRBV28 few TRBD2 CASSLRGGWYEQYF TGTGCCAGCAGTTTGCGGGGAGGGTGGTACGAGCAGTACTTC
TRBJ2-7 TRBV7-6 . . CASSLLPPTETYEQYF TGTGCCAGCAGCTTATTACCCCCAACAGAAACCTACGAGCAGTACTTC
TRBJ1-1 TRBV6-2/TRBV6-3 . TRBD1 CASSYRATAGTVSTEAFF TGTGCCAGCAGTTATAGGGCTACGGCAGGGACAGTTTCGACTGAAGCTTTCTTT
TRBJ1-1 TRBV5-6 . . CASSLNGHTEAFF TGTGCCAGCAGCTTGAACGGTCACACTGAAGCTTTCTTT
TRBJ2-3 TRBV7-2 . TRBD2 CASSLGGSRDTQYF TGTGCCAGCAGCTTGGGCGGGAGCAGGGATACGCAGTATTTT
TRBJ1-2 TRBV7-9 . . CASSLRWEQDYGYTF TGTGCCAGCAGCTTAAGATGGGAACAGGACTATGGCTACACCTTC